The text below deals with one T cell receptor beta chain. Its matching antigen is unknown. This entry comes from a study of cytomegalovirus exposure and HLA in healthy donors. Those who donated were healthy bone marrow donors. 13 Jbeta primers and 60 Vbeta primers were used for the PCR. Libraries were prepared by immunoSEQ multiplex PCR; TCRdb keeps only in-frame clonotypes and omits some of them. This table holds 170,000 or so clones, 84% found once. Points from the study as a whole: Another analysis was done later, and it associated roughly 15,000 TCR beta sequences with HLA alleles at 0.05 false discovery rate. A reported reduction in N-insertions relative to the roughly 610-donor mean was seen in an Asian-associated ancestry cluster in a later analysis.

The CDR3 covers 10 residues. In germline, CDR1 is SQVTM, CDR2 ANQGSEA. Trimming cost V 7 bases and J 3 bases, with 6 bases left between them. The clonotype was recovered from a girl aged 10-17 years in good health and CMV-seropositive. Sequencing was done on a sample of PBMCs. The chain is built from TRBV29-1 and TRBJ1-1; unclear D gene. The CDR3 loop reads CSAGDTEAFF. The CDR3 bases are TGCAGCGCCGGAGACACTGAAGCTTTCTTT.